The clone carrying this TCR beta chain has a single count. The antigen remains undetermined. The data derive from a study of monozygotic twins with cystic fibrosis. The ends were cut back, 3 bases at V and 1 base at J, with 14 bases in the middle. The CDR3 has 16 residues. Germline CDR1 and CDR2: LGHNA and YNFKEQ. TCRdb's copy holds only in-frame clones and misses some; the assay was immunoSEQ multiplex PCR. The data show 13,000 to 15,000 clones, nearly 99% seen once. Study observations and caveats: Co-twins had the most similar V usage for 13 of 16 pairs, J for 8.

The sequenced sample consisted of blood. The chain combines TRBV4-2 with TRBJ2-3; no reliable D call. The source of this sequence is a girl aged 2-10 years with cystic fibrosis. As DNA, the CDR3 is TGTGCCAGCAGCCAGGAGACCGCGCCCCGCACAGATACGCAGTATTTT. Amino acid sequence: CASSQETAPRTDTQYF.